This paragraph covers one TCR beta chain sequence. The antigen remains unidentified. The sample is drawn from a study of cytomegalovirus exposure and HLA in healthy donors. Study-wide context: A data release that came early held roughly 90 million unique TCRs from HLA-typed donors.

Researchers ran the PCR with 60 Vbeta and 13 Jbeta primers. Assay used: immunoSEQ multiplex PCR; TCRdb lists only in-frame clones, some missing. The sample lists about 120,000 clones, about 63% occurring once. The study, taken as a whole, reports: More than 15,000 TCR beta sequences were associated with HLA alleles at 0.05 false discovery rate in a later analysis. A cluster of highly shared sequence variants was likely a sequencing artifact.

V lost 4 bases to trimming and J lost 8 bases; unmatched junction nucleotides: 4. This CDR3 comprises 15 residues. Germline lookup yields CDR1 LGHNA and CDR2 YSLEER. The receptor's source is a man aged 25 to 45 in good health and CMV-seropositive. J is TRBJ2-4 and V is TRBV4-3; 14 nucleotides agree with TRBD2. Sequenced sample: PBMCs. The CDR3 nucleotides read TGCGCCAGCAGCCGGGGGACTAGCGGGAGAGACATTCAGTACTTC. It yields the protein CASSRGTSGRDIQYF.